The 14 T cell receptor beta chains in this list originate from one sample, sequenced in a study of CD8 T cells in ankylosing spondylitis (dated by TCRdb to 2015 to 2018). Libraries were built with 5' RACE. TCRdb lists the instrument as Illumina HiSeq 2500. The raw public reads went through TCRdb reprocessing: fastp at Q25, MiXCR clone calling, in-frame beta chains kept. Rows matching on CDR3 protein sequence are summarized as one entry with the most common DNA and genes. For this sample the table gives 700,000 or so distinct CDR3 sequences, of which roughly 20% were detected only once. Around a fifth of the sample goes to the ten largest clones. Points the paper makes about the study in general: Blood from ankylosing spondylitis patients appeared to be characterized by a TCR beta motif made up of under ten highly homologous amino acid variants.

These receptors' targets are unknown. What was sequenced was blood, either unsorted or a sorted T cell fraction (not recorded which). These receptors were collected from a male donor with ankylosing spondylitis.

V and J are TRBV27 and TRBJ2-7, with 8 bases that match TRBD1. Looked up from germline, CDR1 is MNHEY and CDR2 is SMNVEV (reference sequence). V lost 6 bases to trimming and J lost 0 bases; unmatched junction nucleotides: 1. The CDR3 has 13 residues. CDR3 nucleotides: TGTGCCAGCAGGGGACAGGACTCCTACGAGCAGTACTTC. The encoded protein is CASRGQDSYEQYF.

This clonotype was seen at least ten times. This rearrangement joins TRBV6-4 to TRBJ1-1; D remains unclear. Germline CDR1 is MRHNA and CDR2 is SNTAGT. This CDR3 has 13 amino acids. With 4 bases removed from V and 1 base from J, the gap between germline ends came to 7 bases. The CDR3 bases are TGTGCCAGCAGTGCCCGAGAGAACACTGAAGCTTTCTTT. Its protein is CASSARENTEAFF.

The sample holds a few counts of this clonotype. The rearrangement links TRBV7-8 to TRBJ1-2; TRBD1 matches 8 bases. The length of the CDR3 is 16 residues. Trimming cost V 0 bases and J 0 bases; bases outside gene matches: 3. Germline V gives CDR1 SGHVS, CDR2 FQNEAQ. This CDR3 reads CASSLAWGQANYGYTF. CDR3 nucleotide sequence: TGTGCCAGCAGCTTAGCGTGGGGACAGGCTAACTATGGCTACACCTTC.

The chain joins TRBV30 to TRBJ2-2; perhaps TRBD1 as D (5 bases). This CDR3 is built from 13 residues. The ends were cut back, 4 bases at V and 1 base at J, with 7 bases in the middle. Germline V CDR1 and CDR2: GTSNPN, SVGIG (reference sequence). The CDR3 here is CAWKGWNTGELFF. CDR3 coding DNA: TGTGCCTGGAAGGGGTGGAACACCGGGGAGCTGTTTTTT.

There are a few counts of this clonotype. The chain couples TRBV20-1 to TRBJ2-3; TRBD1 agrees at 8 bases. CDR3 length equals 14 residues. CDR1 DFQATT and CDR2 SNEGSKA come from the germline V gene (reference sequence). J gave up 6 bases and V 3 bases, and 8 bases lay outside the gene matches. This CDR3 reads CSARWQGAGDTQYF. For the CDR3, the DNA is TGCAGTGCTAGGTGGCAGGGGGCCGGGGATACGCAGTATTTT.

The table lists this clonotype with a few counts. This sequence joins TRBV15 and TRBJ2-1, with 7 nucleotides matching TRBD2. This CDR3 has 15 residues. Germline-derived CDR1 and CDR2 are LNHNV and YYDKDF (reference sequence). The V and J ends lost 3 bases and 5 bases, in that order; junction bases with no gene match: 7. CDR3 in DNA: TGTGCCACCAGCAGTACATCTAGCGGCCACAATGAGCAGTTCTTC. It translates to CATSSTSSGHNEQFF.

This clonotype was seen ten or more times. This sequence joins TRBV29-1 and TRBJ2-1, with D perhaps matching TRBD1 (5 bases). CDR3 length equals 15 residues. The V gene lost 0 bases and the J gene lost 2 bases, with 11 bases spanning the gap. The germline gives CDR1 SQVTM, CDR2 ANQGSEA. This chain's CDR3 is CSVEDAWGAYNEQFF. CDR3 bases: TGCAGCGTTGAAGATGCCTGGGGCGCCTACAATGAGCAGTTCTTC.

This chain joins TRBV30 and TRBJ2-3; D is possibly TRBD1 or TRBD2 (5 bases each). CDR3 length: 16 amino acids. Germline CDR1 and CDR2: GTSNPN and SVGIG (reference sequence). Trimming took off 1 base at V and 0 bases at J, with 14 bases between the two ends. The CDR3 spells CAWSAPGTGSTDTQYF. Here the CDR3 DNA reads TGTGCCTGGAGTGCCCCCGGGACCGGTAGCACAGATACGCAGTATTTT.

This rearrangement joins TRBV12-3 or TRBV12-4 to TRBJ1-2, with D unclear. Trimming shortened V by 5 bases and J by 5 bases, and 12 bases separated the two germline ends. The CDR3 runs 13 residues. The CDR3 spells CASSGRTAYGYTF. In DNA form, the CDR3 reads TGTGCCAGCAGTGGTCGGACGGCTTATGGCTACACCTTC.

This clonotype has only a few counts. V gene TRBV24-1 combines with J gene TRBJ1-2; a weak D match, TRBD1 (6 bases). The CDR3 has 14 residues. Trimming cost V 4 bases and J 5 bases, with 13 bases left between them. Germline CDR1 reads KGHDR; CDR2 reads SFDVKD. The CDR3 region has the DNA TGTGCCACCAGTGACCCGGACAGCTGGTATGGCTACACCTTC. It yields the protein CATSDPDSWYGYTF.

The chain couples TRBV29-1 to TRBJ2-2, with D possibly TRBD1 on 5 matching bases. CDR1 and CDR2 (germline): SQVTM, ANQGSEA. Trimming took off 7 bases at V and 3 bases at J, with 9 bases between the two ends. This CDR3 is 12 amino acids long. The CDR3, as DNA: TGCAGCGCAAGGGGTGACACCGGGGAGCTGTTTTTT. Translation gives CSARGDTGELFF.

This clonotype turned up a few times. The rearrangement uses TRBV4-2 and TRBJ2-3; tentatively, D is TRBD2 (5 bases). Germline values: CDR1 LGHNA, CDR2 YNFKEQ. The V end lost 4 bases, the J end lost 5 bases, and 13 bases lay between the germline ends. The CDR3 is 14 amino acids. The CDR3 DNA is TGTGCCAGCAGCCGTGAGGGAGTGGGAGATACGCAGTATTTT. Its translation is CASSREGVGDTQYF.

This clonotype was counted many times. CDR3 sequence (DNA): TGTGCCAGCGGGCTAGCGGGAGATACGCAGTATTTT. It codes for CASGLAGDTQYF. The rearrangement links TRBV12-3 or TRBV12-4 to TRBJ2-3; 8 bases fit TRBD2. The CDR3 totals 12 residues. V was clipped by 8 bases and J by 5 bases; unmatched bases: 3.

This clonotype appeared a few times. The V gene is TRBV4-3, the J gene TRBJ2-7; weak D call: TRBD2 (6 bases). The V end was cut by 4 bases, the J end by 3 bases, with 10 bases between. The CDR3 is made up of 13 amino acids. Germline values: CDR1 LGHNA, CDR2 YSLEER. The CDR3 sequence: CASSPFSGYEQYF. In DNA form, the CDR3 reads TGCGCCAGCAGCCCTTTTAGCGGCTACGAGCAGTACTTC.